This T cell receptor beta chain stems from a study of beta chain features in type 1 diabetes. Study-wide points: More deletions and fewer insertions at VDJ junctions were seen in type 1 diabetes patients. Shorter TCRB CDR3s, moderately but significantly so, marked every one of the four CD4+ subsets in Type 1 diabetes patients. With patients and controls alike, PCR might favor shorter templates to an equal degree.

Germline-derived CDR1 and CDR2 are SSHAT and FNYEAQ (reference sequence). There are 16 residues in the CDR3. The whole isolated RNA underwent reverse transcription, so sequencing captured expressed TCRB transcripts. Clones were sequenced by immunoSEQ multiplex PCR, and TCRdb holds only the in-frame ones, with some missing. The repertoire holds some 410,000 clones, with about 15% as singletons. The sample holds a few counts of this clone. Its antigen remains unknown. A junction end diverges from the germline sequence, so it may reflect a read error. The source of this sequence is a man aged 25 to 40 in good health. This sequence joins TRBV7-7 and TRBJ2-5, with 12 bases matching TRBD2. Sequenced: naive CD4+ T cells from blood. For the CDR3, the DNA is TGTGCTAGCAGCTCCGGACTAGCGGGAACTCAAGAGACCCAGTACTTC. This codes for CASSSGLAGTQETQYF.